The 16 T cell receptor beta chains in this list originate from one sample, sequenced in a study of T cell repertoires in cytomegalovirus infection. What these receptors recognize is not known. TCRdb analysed the reads with MiXCR anew, one entry per CDR3 protein. The sample lists around 310,000 distinct CDR3 sequences, 25% to 35% seen once, with roughly 20% in the top ten. Sequences were derived from cultured PBMCs, sampled from culture after CMV antigen stimulation. The receptors stem from a human donor in good health (CMV status not recorded). Some clones in this sample may be carry-over from other donors' samples.

This chain links TRBV29-1 with TRBJ2-7; 9 bases map to TRBD1. The CDR3 runs 14 residues. CDR1 SQVTM and CDR2 ANQGSEA come from the germline V gene. Trimming at V came to 3 bases and at J to 2 bases, leaving 5 bases not matched to a gene. The CDR3 here is CSVDSGQGAYEQYF. CDR3 nucleotide sequence: TGCAGCGTTGACTCGGGACAGGGCGCCTACGAGCAGTACTTC.

This chain uses TRBV18 with TRBJ1-5; 12 positions agree with TRBD1. The germline gives CDR1 KGHSH, CDR2 LQKENI. V trimming: 2 bases; J trimming: 0 bases; junction bases outside the gene matches: 8. The CDR3 runs 19 residues. CDR3 bases: TGTGCCAGCTCACCAAGTCCGGGACAGGGGGCCTATAGCAATCAGCCCCAGCATTTT. Protein product: CASSPSPGQGAYSNQPQHF.

The chain employs TRBV25-1 and TRBJ1-3; maybe TRBD1 (5 bases). Germline V gives CDR1 MGHDK, CDR2 SYGVNS. The V end was cut by 6 bases, the J end by 2 bases, with 11 bases between. The CDR3 has 14 amino acids. CDR3 nucleotides: TGTGCCAGCAGCATAGGGGTAACTGGAAACACCATATATTTT. Its protein is CASSIGVTGNTIYF.

This clonotype was detected a few times. The rearrangement joins TRBV20-1 to TRBJ1-1; D may be TRBD1 (5 bases). V was trimmed by 5 bases and J by 5 bases, leaving 18 bases between them. Per germline, CDR1 DFQATT and CDR2 SNEGSKA (reference sequence). The CDR3 is 14 residues long. As DNA, the CDR3 is TGCAGTGCTGACCCCCGGGGGGTGCGGACTGAAGCTTTCTTT. Encoded protein: CSADPRGVRTEAFF.

The chain recombines TRBV7-3 with TRBJ2-1, with D perhaps assigned TRBD1 or TRBD2 (5 bases each). V was shortened by 1 base and J by 9 bases, with 10 bases between the two germline ends. The CDR3 contains 13 residues. CDR1 and CDR2 from the germline V gene are SGHTA and FQGTGA. The CDR3 protein is CASSLRGGFEQFF. The CDR3 region has the DNA TGTGCCAGCAGCTTAAGGGGCGGGTTTGAGCAGTTCTTC.

CDR3 bases: TGTGCCAGCAGTAACTTTCCCTACGAGCAGTACTTC. It translates to CASSNFPYEQYF. The rearrangement links TRBV28 to TRBJ2-7; no reliable D call. V lost 5 bases to trimming and J lost 2 bases, with 7 bases between them. The CDR3 is 12 residues long. In germline, CDR1 is MDHEN, CDR2 SYDVKM.

The chain has TRBV7-9 and TRBJ2-4, with D uncertain. Germline lookup yields CDR1 SEHNR and CDR2 FQNEAQ (reference sequence). Between the trimmed V and J ends, which lost 1 base and 3 bases, there was a span of 4 bases. This CDR3 has 13 residues. The CDR3: CASSLGDKNIQYF. The CDR3 nucleotides read TGTGCCAGCAGCTTAGGGGACAAAAACATTCAGTACTTC.

Many counts were recorded for this clonotype. The rearrangement uses TRBV10-3 and TRBJ1-5; D not certain. Trimming removed 3 bases from V and 7 bases from J, with 10 bases in between. Per the germline V gene, CDR1 is ENHRY and CDR2 is SYGVKD. The CDR3 totals 13 residues. CDR3 sequence (DNA): TGTGCCATCAGTGATTTGCTGGGGCAGCCCCAGCATTTT. Protein sequence: CAISDLLGQPQHF.

This chain links TRBV20-1 with TRBJ1-2, with D perhaps TRBD1 (5 bases). Trimming took 2 bases from V and 4 from J, leaving 17 bases between them. Germline V lookup: CDR1 DFQATT, CDR2 SNEGSKA (reference sequence). The CDR3 extends over 15 amino acids. The CDR3 DNA reads as TGCAGTGCTAGACCGATTAACACAGGTGGCTATGGCTACACCTTC. This gives the protein CSARPINTGGYGYTF.

The chain has TRBV12-3 or TRBV12-4 and TRBJ1-2; D unresolved. V dropped 6 bases and J dropped 0 bases, with 11 bases sitting between them. The CDR3 runs to 14 residues. CDR3 in amino acids: CASSPIGANYGYTF. The CDR3 nucleotides are TGTGCCAGCAGCCCAATCGGGGCTAACTATGGCTACACCTTC.

This clonotype was found a few times. The chain joins TRBV7-6 to TRBJ1-2; D uncertain. The CDR3 sequence is 16 residues long. The V gene's germline CDR1 is SGHVS and CDR2 FNYEAQ. V was pared by 5 bases and J by 5 bases, with 21 bases between. The CDR3 DNA reads as TGTGCCAGCAGCCAAGAAGGTATGGGCAGTCGGTATGGCTACACCTTC. It specifies CASSQEGMGSRYGYTF.

The genes are TRBV7-8 and TRBJ1-4; weak D call: TRBD1 (6 bases). V was clipped by 2 bases and J by 4 bases, with 14 bases between them. Per germline, CDR1 SGHVS and CDR2 FQNEAQ. The CDR3 has 16 residues. CDR3 sequence: CASSLSGGMGNEKLFF. CDR3 nucleotide sequence: TGTGCCAGCAGCTTATCCGGGGGCATGGGTAATGAAAAACTGTTTTTT.

This clonotype was found a few times. DNA for the CDR3: TGTGCCAGCACCATAGCCAGGGGATCGGCGGAAGCTTTCTTT. As protein: CASTIARGSAEAFF. The J gene is TRBJ1-1, the V gene TRBV7-9, with D maybe TRBD1 (6 bases). The CDR3 length is 14 residues. Trimming left V 7 bases short and J 8 bases short, with 20 bases between. CDR1 is SEHNR and CDR2 is FQNEAQ in the germline V gene (reference sequence).

The chain recombines TRBV7-2 with TRBJ1-1; 9 bases agree with TRBD1. The CDR3 contains 14 residues. Germline CDR1 and CDR2: SGHTA and FQGNSA. V shed 6 bases and J 3 bases; nucleotides not matched to a gene: 5. This chain's CDR3 is CASRGRQGDTEAFF. For the CDR3, the DNA is TGTGCCAGCAGAGGCAGACAGGGGGACACTGAAGCTTTCTTT. The whole variable domain, remainder taken from reference TRBV7-2 and TRBJ1-1, is GAGVSQSPSNKVTEKGKDVELRCDPISGHTALYWYRQSLGQGLEFLIYFQGNSAPDKSGLPSDRFSAERTGGSVSTLTIQRTQQEDSAVYLCASRGRQGDTEAFFGQGTRLTVV.

This clonotype was recorded once. The rearrangement links TRBV12-3 or TRBV12-4 to TRBJ2-3; 7 bases align to TRBD2. V was clipped by 4 bases and J by 2 bases; unmatched bases: 15. The CDR3 spans 18 residues. CDR3 nucleotide sequence: TGTGCCAGCAGTTCCAAGCGGGGCCCGGCCGTTCCCACAGATACGCAGTATTTT. Its protein is CASSSKRGPAVPTDTQYF.

This clonotype appeared a few times. The gene calls are TRBV7-8 and TRBJ2-2; D is ambiguous. The CDR3 is 15 residues long. Germline CDR1 is SGHVS and CDR2 is FQNEAQ. V dropped 6 bases and J dropped 0 bases, with 11 bases sitting between them. The CDR3 DNA reads as TGTGCCAGCAGTCTAACGCGGACGAACACCGGGGAGCTGTTTTTT. Translating gives CASSLTRTNTGELFF. Supplemented by reference TRBV7-8 and TRBJ2-2, the full variable domain reads GAGVSQSPRYKVAKRGQDVALRCDPISGHVSLFWYQQALGQGPEFLTYFQNEAQLDKSGLPSDRFFAERPEGSVSTLKIQRTQQEDSAVYLCASSLTRTNTGELFFGEGSRLTVL.